The table lists the clone carrying this TCR beta chain with a few counts. This record belongs to a study of Graves' ophthalmopathy and Graves' hyperthyroidism. TCR beta CDR3 amplification used RNA transcripts. The first round was an RT-PCR with HTBI primers, and the second round was a multiplex PCR. TCRdb ran MiXCR on the multiplex PCR reads and lists one entry per CDR3 protein. The data show some 410,000 distinct CDR3 sequences, with 20% to 25% seen just once and roughly 3.2% held by the top ten. Per germline, CDR1 LGHNA and CDR2 YNFKEQ. CDR3 size: 16 residues. The ends lost 0 bases at V and 4 bases at J; junction bases unmatched: 8.

The TCR was taken from a woman in her late teens or twenties with stable Graves' hyperthyroidism. This rearrangement joins TRBV4-2 to TRBJ1-1; 7 bases match TRBD1. The sequenced sample was peripheral blood. The CDR3, as DNA: TGTGCCAGCAGCCAAGATAAGGGGGCTTTGGGCACTGAAGCTTTCTTT. The encoded protein is CASSQDKGALGTEAFF.